These 5 T cell receptor beta chains share one sample of origin, sequenced in a study of cytomegalovirus exposure and HLA in healthy donors. Use of 60 Vbeta and 13 Jbeta primers characterized the PCR. The method was immunoSEQ multiplex PCR; TCRdb's version includes in-frame clones alone and lacks a portion of them. This table holds some 130,000 clones, about 77% found once. The sequencing sample was made of PBMCs. All receptors come from a man aged 50-59 years in good health and CMV-seronegative.

The rearrangement joins TRBV6-5 to TRBJ1-3; perhaps TRBD1 as D (5 bases). Looked up from germline, CDR1 is MNHEY and CDR2 is SVGAGI. This CDR3 is built from 14 residues. Trimming removed 6 bases at V and 9 bases at J, with 18 bases between. CDR3 protein: CASSETGGSGTIYF. CDR3 in DNA: TGTGCCAGCAGCGAAACCGGGGGGTCGGGCACCATATATTTT.

This clone was seen a few times. This chain uses TRBV29-1 with TRBJ2-7; 7 nucleotides line up with TRBD1. V lost 6 bases, J lost 1 base, and 6 bases stayed unmatched. The CDR3 totals 13 residues. CDR1 and CDR2 from the germline V gene are SQVTM and ANQGSEA. CDR3 region: CSVSGQRSYEQYF. CDR3 DNA sequence: TGCAGCGTATCGGGACAGAGGTCCTACGAGCAGTACTTC.

The rearrangement joins TRBV5-1 to TRBJ2-5; 7 nucleotides match TRBD1. This CDR3 is 15 amino acids long. In germline, CDR1 is SGHRS, CDR2 YFSETQ. V lost 3 bases to trimming and J lost 7 bases; unmatched junction nucleotides: 12. CDR3 sequence (DNA): TGCGCCAGCAGCTCAAAGACAGGGCCCCCTAGGACCCAGTACTTC. Translation: CASSSKTGPPRTQYF.

The CDR3 is CASSPLGVSSYNEQFF. CDR3 coding DNA: TGCGCCAGCAGCCCCTTAGGGGTAAGCTCCTACAATGAGCAGTTCTTC. V usage is TRBV5-1 and J usage is TRBJ2-1; weak D call: TRBD1 (5 bases). Per the germline V gene, CDR1 is SGHRS and CDR2 is YFSETQ. This CDR3 comprises 16 residues. The V end was cut by 4 bases, the J end by 0 bases, with 14 bases between.

This chain connects TRBV19 to TRBJ2-7; TRBD2 is a possible D gene (5 bases). CDR3 size: 14 residues. CDR1 and CDR2 (germline): LNHDA, SQIVND (reference sequence). V was clipped by 5 bases and J by 3 bases, with 14 bases between them. The CDR3 bases are TGTGCCAGTAGTCCCCGGGCGGGTAGCTACGAGCAGTACTTC. It codes for CASSPRAGSYEQYF.